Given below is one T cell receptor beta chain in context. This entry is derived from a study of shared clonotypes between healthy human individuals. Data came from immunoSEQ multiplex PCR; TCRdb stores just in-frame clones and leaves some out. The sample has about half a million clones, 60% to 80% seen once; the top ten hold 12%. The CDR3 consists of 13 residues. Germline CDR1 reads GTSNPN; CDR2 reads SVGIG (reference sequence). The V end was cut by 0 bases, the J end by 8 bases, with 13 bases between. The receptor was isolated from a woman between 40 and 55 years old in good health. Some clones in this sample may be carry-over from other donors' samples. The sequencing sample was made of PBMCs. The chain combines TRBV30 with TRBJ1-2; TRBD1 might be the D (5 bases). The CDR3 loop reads CAWSVIGTQGYTF. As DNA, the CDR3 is TGTGCCTGGAGTGTAATAGGGACGCAAGGCTACACCTTC.